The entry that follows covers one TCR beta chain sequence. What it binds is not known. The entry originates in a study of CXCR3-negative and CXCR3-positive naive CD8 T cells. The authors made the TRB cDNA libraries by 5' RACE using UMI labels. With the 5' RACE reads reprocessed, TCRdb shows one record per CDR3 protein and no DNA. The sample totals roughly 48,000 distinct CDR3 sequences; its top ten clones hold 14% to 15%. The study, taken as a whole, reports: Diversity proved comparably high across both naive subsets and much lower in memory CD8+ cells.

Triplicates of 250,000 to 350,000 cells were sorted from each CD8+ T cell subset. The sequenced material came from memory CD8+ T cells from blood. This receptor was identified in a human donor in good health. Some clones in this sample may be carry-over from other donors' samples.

CDR3 residues: CASSSSQGGTEAFF. V usage is TRBV28 and J usage is TRBJ1-1; TCRdb's D call of TRBD1 is untestable without DNA. This CDR3 region has 14 residues. In germline, CDR1 is MDHEN, CDR2 SYDVKM.